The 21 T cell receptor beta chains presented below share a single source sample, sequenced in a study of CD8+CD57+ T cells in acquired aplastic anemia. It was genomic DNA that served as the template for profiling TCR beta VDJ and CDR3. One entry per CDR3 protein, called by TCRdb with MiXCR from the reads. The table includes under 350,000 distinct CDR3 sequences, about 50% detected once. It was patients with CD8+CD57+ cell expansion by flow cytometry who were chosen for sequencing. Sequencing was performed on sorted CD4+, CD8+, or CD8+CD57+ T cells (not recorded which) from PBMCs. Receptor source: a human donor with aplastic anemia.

Written as DNA, the CDR3 is TGTGCCAGTAGTATATACCAGGGGGCGATCGAGGCAGATACGCAGTATTTT. Translated: CASSIYQGAIEADTQYF. This chain connects TRBV19 to TRBJ2-3, with 8 bases aligning to TRBD1. CDR3 length equals 17 residues. V was pared by 2 bases and J by 4 bases, with 11 bases of the junction left unmatched. From germline, CDR1 is LNHDA and CDR2 SQIVND (reference sequence).

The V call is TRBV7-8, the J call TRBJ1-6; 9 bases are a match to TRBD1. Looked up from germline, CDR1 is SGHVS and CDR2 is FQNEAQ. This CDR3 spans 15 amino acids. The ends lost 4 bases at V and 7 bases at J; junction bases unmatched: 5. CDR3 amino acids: CASSSDRGGNSPLHF. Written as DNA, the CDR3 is TGTGCCAGCAGCTCGGACAGGGGTGGCAATTCACCCCTCCACTTT.

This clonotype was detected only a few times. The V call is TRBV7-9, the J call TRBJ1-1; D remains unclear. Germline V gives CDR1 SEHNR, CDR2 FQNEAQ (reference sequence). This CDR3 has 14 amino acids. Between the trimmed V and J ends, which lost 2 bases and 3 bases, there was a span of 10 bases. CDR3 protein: CASSLSGSDTEAFF. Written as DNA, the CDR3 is TGTGCCAGCAGCTTATCCGGGTCGGACACTGAAGCTTTCTTT.

The CDR3 DNA reads as TGTGCCAGCAGTGAAGCGGTCGGGACAGGGATCAAGGAAGGCTACACCTTC. This encodes CASSEAVGTGIKEGYTF. The chain couples TRBV2 to TRBJ1-2, with 9 bases matching TRBD1. The CDR3 extends over 17 amino acids. Trimming took 0 bases from V and 8 from J; bases not matched to a gene: 13. The germline gives CDR1 SNHLY, CDR2 FYNNEI.

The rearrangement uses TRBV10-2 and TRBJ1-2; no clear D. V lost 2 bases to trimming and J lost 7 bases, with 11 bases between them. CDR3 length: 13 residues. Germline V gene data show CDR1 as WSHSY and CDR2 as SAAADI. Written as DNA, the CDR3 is TGCGCCAGCAGTGAGGCGGGCAATGGTGGCTACACCTTC. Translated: CASSEAGNGGYTF.

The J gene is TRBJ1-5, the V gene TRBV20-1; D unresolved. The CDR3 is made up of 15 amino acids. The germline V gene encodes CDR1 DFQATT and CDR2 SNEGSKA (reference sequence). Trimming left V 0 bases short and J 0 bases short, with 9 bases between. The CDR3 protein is CSARDLTDSNQPQHF. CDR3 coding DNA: TGCAGTGCTAGAGATTTGACGGATAGCAATCAGCCCCAGCATTTT.

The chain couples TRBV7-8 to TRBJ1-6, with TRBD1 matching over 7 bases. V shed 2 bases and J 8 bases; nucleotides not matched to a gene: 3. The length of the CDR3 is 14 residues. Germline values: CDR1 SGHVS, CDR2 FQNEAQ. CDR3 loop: CASSLKGADSPLHF. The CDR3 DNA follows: TGTGCCAGCAGCTTAAAGGGGGCGGATTCACCCCTCCACTTT.

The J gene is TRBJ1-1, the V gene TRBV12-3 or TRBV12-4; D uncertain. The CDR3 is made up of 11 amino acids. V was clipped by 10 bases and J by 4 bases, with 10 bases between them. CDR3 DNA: TGTGCCACGAGATTGAGCACTGAAGCTTTCTTT. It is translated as CATRLSTEAFF.

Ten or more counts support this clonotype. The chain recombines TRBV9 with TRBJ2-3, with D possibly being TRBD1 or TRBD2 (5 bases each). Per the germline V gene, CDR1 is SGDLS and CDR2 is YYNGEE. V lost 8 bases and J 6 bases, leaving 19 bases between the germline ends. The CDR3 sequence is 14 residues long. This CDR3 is CASSTGPTVDTQYF. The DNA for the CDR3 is TGTGCCAGTTCAACGGGACCAACCGTGGATACGCAGTATTTT.

The CDR3 DNA is TGTGCCAGCAGCCCCGAGGCCATTAACACTGAAGCTTTCTTT. Residues: CASSPEAINTEAFF. The rearrangement joins TRBV7-9 to TRBJ1-1; D gene unclear. V was shortened by 5 bases and J by 2 bases, with 12 bases between the two germline ends. This CDR3 spans 14 amino acids. Germline V CDR1 and CDR2: SEHNR, FQNEAQ (reference sequence).

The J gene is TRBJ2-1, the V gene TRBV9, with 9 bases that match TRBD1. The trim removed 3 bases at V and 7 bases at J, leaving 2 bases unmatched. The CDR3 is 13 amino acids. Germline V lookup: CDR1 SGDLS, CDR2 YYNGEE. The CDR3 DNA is TGTGCCAGCAGCGCCGGGACAGGGAATGAGCAGTTCTTC. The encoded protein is CASSAGTGNEQFF.

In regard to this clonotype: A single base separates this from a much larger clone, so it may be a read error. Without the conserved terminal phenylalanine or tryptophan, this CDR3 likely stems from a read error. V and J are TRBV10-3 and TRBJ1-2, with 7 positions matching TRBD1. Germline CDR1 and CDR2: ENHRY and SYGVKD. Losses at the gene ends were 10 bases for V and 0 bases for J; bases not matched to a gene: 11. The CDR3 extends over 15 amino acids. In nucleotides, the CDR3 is TGTGCCAGCGGAAGGGGGCGCGAAGCTAACTATGGCTACACCTCC. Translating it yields CASGRGREANYGYTS.

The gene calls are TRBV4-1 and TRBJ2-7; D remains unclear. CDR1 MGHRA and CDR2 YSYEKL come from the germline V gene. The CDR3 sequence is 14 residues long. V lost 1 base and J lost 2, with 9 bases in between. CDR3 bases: TGCGCCAGCAGCCAAGTCGGGCAGGCCTACGAGCAGTACTTC. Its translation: CASSQVGQAYEQYF.

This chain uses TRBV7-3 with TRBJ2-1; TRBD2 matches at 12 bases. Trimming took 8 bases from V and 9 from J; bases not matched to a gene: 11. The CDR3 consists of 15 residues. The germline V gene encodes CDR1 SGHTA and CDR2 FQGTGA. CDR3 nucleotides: TGTGCCAGCTCTAAGCTAGCGGGAGGGCCGAGTGAGCAGTTCTTC. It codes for CASSKLAGGPSEQFF.

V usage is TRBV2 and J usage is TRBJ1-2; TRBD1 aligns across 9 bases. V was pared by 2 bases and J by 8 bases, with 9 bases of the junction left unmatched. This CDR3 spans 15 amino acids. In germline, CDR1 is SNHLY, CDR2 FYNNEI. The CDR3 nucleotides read TGTGCCAGCAGTGAATACCGGGACAGGGCCTGGGGCTACACCTTC. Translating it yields CASSEYRDRAWGYTF.

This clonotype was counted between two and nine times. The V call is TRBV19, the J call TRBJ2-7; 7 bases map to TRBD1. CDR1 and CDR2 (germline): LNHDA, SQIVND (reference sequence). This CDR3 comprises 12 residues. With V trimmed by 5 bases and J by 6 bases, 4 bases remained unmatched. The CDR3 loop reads CASSPQGIEQYF. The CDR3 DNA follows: TGTGCCAGTAGTCCACAGGGGATCGAGCAGTACTTC.

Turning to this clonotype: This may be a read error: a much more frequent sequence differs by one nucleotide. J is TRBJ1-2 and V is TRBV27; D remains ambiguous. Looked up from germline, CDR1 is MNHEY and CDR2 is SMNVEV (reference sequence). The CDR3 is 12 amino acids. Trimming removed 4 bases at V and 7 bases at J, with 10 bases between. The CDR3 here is CASSSSGVGYTF. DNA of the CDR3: TGTGCCAGCAGTTCATCAGGCGTTGGCTACACCTTC.

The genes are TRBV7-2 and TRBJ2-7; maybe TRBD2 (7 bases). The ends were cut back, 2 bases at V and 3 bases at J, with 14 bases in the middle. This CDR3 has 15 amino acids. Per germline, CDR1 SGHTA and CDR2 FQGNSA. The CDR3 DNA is TGTGCCAGCAGCTTAAGAGGGGGGGCAGACTACGAGCAGTACTTC. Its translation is CASSLRGGADYEQYF.

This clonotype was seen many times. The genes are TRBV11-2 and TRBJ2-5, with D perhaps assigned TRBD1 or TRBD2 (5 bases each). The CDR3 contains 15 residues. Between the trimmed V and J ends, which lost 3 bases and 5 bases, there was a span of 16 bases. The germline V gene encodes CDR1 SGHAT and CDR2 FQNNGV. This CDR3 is CASSFRDPLGETQYF. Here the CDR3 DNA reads TGTGCCAGCAGCTTCCGGGACCCCCTTGGGGAGACCCAGTACTTC.

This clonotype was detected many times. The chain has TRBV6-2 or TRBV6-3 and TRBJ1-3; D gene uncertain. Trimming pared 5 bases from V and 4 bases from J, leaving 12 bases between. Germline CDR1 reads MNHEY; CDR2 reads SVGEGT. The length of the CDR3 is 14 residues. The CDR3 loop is CASSLPRRGNTIYF. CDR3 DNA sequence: TGTGCCAGCAGTCTACCCCGGCGGGGAAACACCATATATTTT.

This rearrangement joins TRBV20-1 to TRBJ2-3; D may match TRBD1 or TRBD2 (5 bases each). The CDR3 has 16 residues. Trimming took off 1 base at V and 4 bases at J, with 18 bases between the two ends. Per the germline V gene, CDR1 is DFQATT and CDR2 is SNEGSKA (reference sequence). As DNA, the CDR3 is TGCAGTGCTAGAGGAGTGAGGGGCCAACTAGCAGATACGCAGTATTTT. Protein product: CSARGVRGQLADTQYF.